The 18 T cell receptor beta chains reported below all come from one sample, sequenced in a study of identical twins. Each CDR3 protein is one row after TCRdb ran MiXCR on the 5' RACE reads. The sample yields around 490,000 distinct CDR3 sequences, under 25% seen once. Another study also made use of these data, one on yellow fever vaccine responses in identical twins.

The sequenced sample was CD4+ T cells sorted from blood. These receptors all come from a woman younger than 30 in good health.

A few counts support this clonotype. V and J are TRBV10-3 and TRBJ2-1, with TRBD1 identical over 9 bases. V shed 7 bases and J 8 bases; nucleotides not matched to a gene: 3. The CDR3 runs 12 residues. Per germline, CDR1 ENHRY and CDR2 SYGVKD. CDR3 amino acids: CAITDRGDEQFF. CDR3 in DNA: TGTGCCATCACGGACAGGGGCGATGAGCAGTTCTTC.

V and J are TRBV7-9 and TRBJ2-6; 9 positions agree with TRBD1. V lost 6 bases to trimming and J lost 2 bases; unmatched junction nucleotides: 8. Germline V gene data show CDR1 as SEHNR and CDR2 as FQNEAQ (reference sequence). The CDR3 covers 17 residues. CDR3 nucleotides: TGTGCCAGCAGTATCCGGGACAGGGAAGCTGGGGCCAACGTCCTGACTTTC. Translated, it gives CASSIRDREAGANVLTF. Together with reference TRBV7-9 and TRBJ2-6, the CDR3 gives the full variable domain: DTGVSQNPRHKITKRGQNVTFRCDPISEHNRLYWYRQTLGQGPEFLTYFQNEAQLEKSRLLSDRFSAERPKGSFSTLEIQRTEQGDSAMYLCASSIRDREAGANVLTFGAGSRLTVL.

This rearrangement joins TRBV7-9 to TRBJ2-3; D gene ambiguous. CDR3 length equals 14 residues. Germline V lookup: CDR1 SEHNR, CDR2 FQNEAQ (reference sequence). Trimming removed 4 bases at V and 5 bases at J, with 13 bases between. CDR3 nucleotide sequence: TGTGCCAGCAGCTCGACCCCCAACGGAGATACGCAGTATTTT. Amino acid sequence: CASSSTPNGDTQYF.

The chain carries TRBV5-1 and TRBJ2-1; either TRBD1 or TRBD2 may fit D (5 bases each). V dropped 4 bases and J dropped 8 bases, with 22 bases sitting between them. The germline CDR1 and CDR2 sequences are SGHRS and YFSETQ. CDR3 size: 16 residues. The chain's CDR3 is CASSKNSGPRGDEQFF. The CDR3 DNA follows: TGCGCCAGCAGCAAAAACTCTGGGCCCCGAGGGGATGAGCAGTTCTTC.

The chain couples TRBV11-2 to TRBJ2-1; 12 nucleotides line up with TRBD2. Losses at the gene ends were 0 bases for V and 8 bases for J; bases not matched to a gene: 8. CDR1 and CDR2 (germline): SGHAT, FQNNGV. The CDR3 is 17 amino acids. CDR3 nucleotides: TGTGCCAGCAGCTTAGAACGGGTACTAGCGGGGGGCGATGAGCAGTTCTTC. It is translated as CASSLERVLAGGDEQFF.

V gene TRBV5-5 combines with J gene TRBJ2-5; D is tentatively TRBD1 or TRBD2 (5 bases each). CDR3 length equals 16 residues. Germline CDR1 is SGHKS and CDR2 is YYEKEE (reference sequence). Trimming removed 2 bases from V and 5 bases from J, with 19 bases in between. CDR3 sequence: CASSLRGDPSPETQYF. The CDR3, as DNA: TGTGCCAGCAGCTTAAGAGGGGACCCTTCCCCCGAGACCCAGTACTTC.

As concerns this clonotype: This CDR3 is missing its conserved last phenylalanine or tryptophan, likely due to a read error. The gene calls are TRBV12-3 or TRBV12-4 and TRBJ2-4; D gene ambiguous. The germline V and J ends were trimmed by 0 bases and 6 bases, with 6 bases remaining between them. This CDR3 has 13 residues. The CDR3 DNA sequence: TGTGCCAGCAGTTTAGCCATGATAAACATTCAGTACATC. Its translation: CASSLAMINIQYI.

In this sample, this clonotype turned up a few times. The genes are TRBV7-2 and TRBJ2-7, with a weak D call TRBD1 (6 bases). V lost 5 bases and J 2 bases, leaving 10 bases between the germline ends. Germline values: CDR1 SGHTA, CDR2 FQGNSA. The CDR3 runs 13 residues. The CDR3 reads CASSRTAAYEQYF. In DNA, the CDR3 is TGTGCCAGCAGCCGGACAGCCGCCTACGAGCAGTACTTC.

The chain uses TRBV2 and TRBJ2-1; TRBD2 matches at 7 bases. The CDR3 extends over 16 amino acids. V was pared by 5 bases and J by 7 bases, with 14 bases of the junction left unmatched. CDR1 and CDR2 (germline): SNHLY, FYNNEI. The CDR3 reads CASSPLLAAKRNEQFF. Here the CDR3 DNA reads TGTGCCAGCAGTCCCCTGCTAGCGGCCAAAAGGAATGAGCAGTTCTTC.

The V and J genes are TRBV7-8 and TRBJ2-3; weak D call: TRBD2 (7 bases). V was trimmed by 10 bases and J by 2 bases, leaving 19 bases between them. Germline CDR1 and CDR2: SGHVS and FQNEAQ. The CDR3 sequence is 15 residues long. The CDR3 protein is CAISGGGRFTDTQYF. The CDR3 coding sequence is TGTGCCATCTCGGGGGGCGGGAGATTCACAGATACGCAGTATTTT.

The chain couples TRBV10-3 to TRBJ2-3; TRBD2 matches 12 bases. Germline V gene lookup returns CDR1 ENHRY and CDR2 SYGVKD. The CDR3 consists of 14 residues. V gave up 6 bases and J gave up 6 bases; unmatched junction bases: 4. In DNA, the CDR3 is TGTGCCATCAGGACTAGCGGGAGCGCTGATACGCAGTATTTT. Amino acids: CAIRTSGSADTQYF.

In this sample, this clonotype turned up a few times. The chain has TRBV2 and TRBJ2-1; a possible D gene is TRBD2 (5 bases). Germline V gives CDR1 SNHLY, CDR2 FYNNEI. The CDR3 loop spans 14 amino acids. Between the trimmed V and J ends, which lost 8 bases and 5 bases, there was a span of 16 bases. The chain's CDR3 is CASSGNGGNNEQFF. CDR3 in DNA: TGTGCCAGCTCGGGGAATGGCGGCAACAATGAGCAGTTCTTC.

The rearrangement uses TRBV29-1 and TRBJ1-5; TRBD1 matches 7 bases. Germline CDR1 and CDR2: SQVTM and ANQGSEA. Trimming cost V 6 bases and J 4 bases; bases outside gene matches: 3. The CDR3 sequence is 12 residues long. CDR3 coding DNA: TGCAGCGTCGCAGGGGGTAATCAGCCCCAGCATTTT. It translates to CSVAGGNQPQHF.

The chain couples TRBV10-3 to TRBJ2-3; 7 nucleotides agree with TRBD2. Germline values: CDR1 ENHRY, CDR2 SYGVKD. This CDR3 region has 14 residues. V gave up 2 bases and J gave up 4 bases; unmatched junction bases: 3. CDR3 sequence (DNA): TGTGCCATCAGTGAGGGGGGGGTATCAGATACGCAGTATTTT. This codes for CAISEGGVSDTQYF.

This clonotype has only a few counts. The CDR3 coding sequence is TGTGCCAGTAGTGCCCCACCCTCAACAGATACGCAGTATTTT. Its translation: CASSAPPSTDTQYF. The chain combines TRBV9 with TRBJ2-3; D is unclear. The length of the CDR3 is 14 residues. V lost 8 bases, J lost 3 bases, and 16 bases lay in between. Looked up from germline, CDR1 is SGDLS and CDR2 is YYNGEE.

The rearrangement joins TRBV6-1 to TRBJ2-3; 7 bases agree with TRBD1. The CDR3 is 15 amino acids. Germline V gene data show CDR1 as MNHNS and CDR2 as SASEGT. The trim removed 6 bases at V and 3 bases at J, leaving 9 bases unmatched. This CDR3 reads CASRQERGQTDTQYF. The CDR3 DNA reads TGTGCCAGCAGACAGGAGAGGGGGCAGACAGATACGCAGTATTTT.

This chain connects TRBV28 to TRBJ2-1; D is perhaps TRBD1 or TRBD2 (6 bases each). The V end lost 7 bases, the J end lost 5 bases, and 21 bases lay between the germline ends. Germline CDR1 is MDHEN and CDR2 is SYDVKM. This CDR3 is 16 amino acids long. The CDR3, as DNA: TGTGCCAGCAAAAGAACGGGGTGGAGGGGGAACAATGAGCAGTTCTTC. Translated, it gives CASKRTGWRGNNEQFF.

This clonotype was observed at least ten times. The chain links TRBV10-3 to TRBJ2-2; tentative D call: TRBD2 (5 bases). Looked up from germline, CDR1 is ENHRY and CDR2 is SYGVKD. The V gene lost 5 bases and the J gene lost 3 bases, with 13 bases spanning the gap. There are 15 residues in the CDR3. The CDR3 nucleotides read TGTGCCATCAGTCGGACTTTAGAGGACACCGGGGAGCTGTTTTTT. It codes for CAISRTLEDTGELFF.